These 9 T cell receptor beta chains came from one sample sequenced in a study of blood T cell repertoires in COVID-19. The assay was immunoSEQ multiplex PCR, and TCRdb's table has in-frame clones only and misses some. The sample lists more than 45,000 clones, 75% to 90% occurring once. Sequencing was performed on peripheral blood. These TCRs come from a man aged 55 to 70 with acute or convalescent COVID-19.

This rearrangement joins TRBV5-5 to TRBJ1-3; possibly TRBD1 for D (5 bases). The CDR3 is made up of 16 amino acids. In germline, CDR1 is SGHKS, CDR2 YYEKEE (reference sequence). V was trimmed by 4 bases and J by 4 bases, leaving 18 bases between them. Here the CDR3 reads CASSPSIQVSGNTIYF. CDR3 nucleotides: TGTGCCAGCAGCCCATCTATACAGGTTTCCGGAAACACCATATATTTT.

V gene TRBV6-5 combines with J gene TRBJ1-1; D gene ambiguous. V shed 6 bases and J shed 0 bases, with 11 bases lying between them. CDR3 length: 14 residues. The germline V gene encodes CDR1 MNHEY and CDR2 SVGAGI. CDR3 nucleotide sequence: TGTGCCAGCAGGGAGAGAGCGATGAACACTGAAGCTTTCTTT. It is translated as CASRERAMNTEAFF.

The chain joins TRBV6-5 to TRBJ1-4, with D maybe TRBD1 (6 bases). The CDR3 is made up of 16 amino acids. Germline assignment: CDR1 MNHEY and CDR2 SVGAGI. V lost 2 bases, J lost 8 bases, and 18 bases lay in between. This CDR3 is CASSYGIQGGGEKLFF. The CDR3 coding sequence is TGTGCCAGCAGTTACGGGATACAGGGAGGGGGGGAAAAACTGTTTTTT.

The gene calls are TRBV7-9 and TRBJ1-2; D is ambiguous. Germline assignment: CDR1 SEHNR and CDR2 FQNEAQ (reference sequence). This CDR3 comprises 12 residues. With 5 bases removed from V and 0 bases from J, the gap between germline ends came to 4 bases. The CDR3 here is CASSHSNYGYTF. DNA for the CDR3: TGTGCCAGCAGCCACTCTAACTATGGCTACACCTTC.

The rearrangement links TRBV11-3 to TRBJ2-3; TRBD2 aligns across 12 bases. The junction had 13 bases not matched to a gene; V was cut back by 3 bases and J by 3 bases. CDR1 and CDR2 from the germline V gene are SGHNT and YENEEA. The CDR3 totals 19 residues. This CDR3 reads CASSFELAGGPDRTDTQYF. CDR3 nucleotides: TGTGCCAGCAGCTTCGAGCTAGCGGGAGGGCCAGACAGGACAGATACGCAGTATTTT.

In the case of this clone: Distinct nucleotide sequences in the sample also encode this CDR3. The chain recombines TRBV19 with TRBJ1-5, with 8 bases aligning to TRBD1. CDR3 size: 13 residues. Germline loops: CDR1 LNHDA, CDR2 SQIVND (reference sequence). The V segment lost 4 bases and the J segment 4 bases; nucleotides outside the gene matches: 0. The CDR3 loop is CASSRQGNQPQHF. The CDR3 DNA sequence: TGTGCCAGTAGTAGACAGGGGAATCAGCCCCAGCATTTT.

V usage is TRBV29-1 and J usage is TRBJ2-5, with D uncertain. Germline V gene sequence: CDR1 SQVTM, CDR2 ANQGSEA. The length of the CDR3 is 11 residues. Trimming left V 8 bases short and J 2 bases short, with 9 bases between. CDR3 in DNA: TGCAGCTCCCTTGAGCAAGAGACCCAGTACTTC. Translated, it gives CSSLEQETQYF.

CDR3 in DNA: TGTGCCAGCAGCTTGGTCGCAGGGCCGTGGAATGGCTACACCTTC. Translated, it gives CASSLVAGPWNGYTF. V is TRBV5-4 and J is TRBJ1-2; weak D call: TRBD1 (5 bases). This CDR3 region has 15 residues. Looked up from germline, CDR1 is SGHNT and CDR2 is YYREEE (reference sequence). The V and J ends lost 0 bases and 6 bases respectively, with 15 bases between them.

This clone has a handful of counts. The V gene is TRBV5-1, the J gene TRBJ1-1; D perhaps matches TRBD1 (5 bases). The germline V gene has CDR1 SGHRS and CDR2 YFSETQ. The CDR3 consists of 15 residues. The V and J ends lost 2 bases and 0 bases respectively, with 11 bases between them. The CDR3 is CASSLRGGVNTEAFF. Here the CDR3 DNA reads TGCGCCAGCAGCTTACGTGGGGGGGTGAACACTGAAGCTTTCTTT.